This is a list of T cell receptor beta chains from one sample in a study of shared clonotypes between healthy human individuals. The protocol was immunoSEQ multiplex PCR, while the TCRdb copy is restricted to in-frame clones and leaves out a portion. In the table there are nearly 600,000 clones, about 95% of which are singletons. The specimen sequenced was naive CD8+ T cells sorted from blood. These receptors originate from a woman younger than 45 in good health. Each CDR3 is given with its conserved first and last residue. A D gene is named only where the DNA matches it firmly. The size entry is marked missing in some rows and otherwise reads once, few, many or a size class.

DNA: TGTGCCAGCAGTCCCACACCCCCGGCAGACCAAGAGACCCAGTACTTC
CDR3: CASSPTPPADQETQYF
D: .
size: .
J: TRBJ2-5
V: TRBV28

DNA: TGTGCCAGCGGTGTATATGAAGGGCAAGAAGCTTTCTTT
CDR3: CASGVYEGQEAFF
D: .
size: .
J: TRBJ1-1
V: TRBV28

DNA: TGTGCCAGCAGTTCCCCGGGCCTCCAAGGAGTGAGGGAGCAGTACTTC
CDR3: CASSSPGLQGVREQYF
D: .
size: .
J: TRBJ2-7
V: TRBV6-5

DNA: TGCGCCAGCAGTGGGGGGGGGACCCACGAGCAGTACTTC
CDR3: CASSGGGTHEQYF
D: TRBD2
size: .
J: TRBJ2-7
V: TRBV10-1

DNA: TGTGCCACCAGCAGAGACCTGGGACTAAATATGATCACAGATACGCAGTATTTT
CDR3: CATSRDLGLNMITDTQYF
D: TRBD2
size: once
J: TRBJ2-3
V: TRBV15

DNA: TGTGCCAGCAGTACCTTACCTGGCGGGGGGCACACTGAAGCTTTCTTT
CDR3: CASSTLPGGGHTEAFF
D: .
size: .
J: TRBJ1-1
V: TRBV27

DNA: TGTGCCAGCTCGAGGGACTACGAGCAGTACTTC
CDR3: CASSRDYEQYF
D: .
size: .
J: TRBJ2-7
V: TRBV6-1

DNA: TGTGCCAGCAGCGGCTCGAAAAACACCATATATTTT
CDR3: CASSGSKNTIYF
D: .
size: .
J: TRBJ1-3
V: TRBV9

DNA: TGTGCCAGCAGTCCATACTCTTACTACGAGCAGTACTTC
CDR3: CASSPYSYYEQYF
D: .
size: .
J: TRBJ2-7
V: TRBV27

DNA: TGTGCCAGCAGCTTAAGTCAGGGCACAGATACGCAGTATTTT
CDR3: CASSLSQGTDTQYF
D: .
size: once
J: TRBJ2-3
V: TRBV13